Included here is one T cell receptor (beta chain) sequence, with context. Its antigen remains unidentified. No much larger clonotype is one base removed from it; base qualities were not supplied. This sample stems from a study of blood T cells in healthy people across ages (dated by TCRdb to between 2015 and 2017). Describing the broader study: In model experiments, template switching captured about one uniquely barcoded TCR beta cDNA molecule for every two T cells. Donors were grouped into four age groups: young (average roughly 17 years), middle-aged (less than 40), aged (approximately 58) and long-lived (over 80). The study analyzed two additional independent replicas of 1 million unique cDNA reads from the same blood draw for two donors, one aged 18 to 29 and one aged 80 or older. Using deep sequencing normalized with unique cDNA molecular identifiers, the study measured how TCR beta repertoire diversity changes with age.

Broad study findings and their caveats: Observed TCR beta diversity correlated strongly with the percentage of naive T cells measured by flow cytometry. Estimates of total diversity from one million sequenced T cells were regarded as lower bounds and underestimates. Compared with the aged group, more naive CD4+ T cells, fewer expanded clones and increased TCR diversity were shown by the long-lived group, suggesting age selection. Donor CMV infection status was unknown, potentially confounding age-related changes in expanded clonotypes. Conclusive comparison of naive and antigen-experienced compartments was prevented by the profiling of bulk unsorted PBMCs. As age increased, observed TCR beta diversity per million T cells dropped in a roughly linear way, and a significant reduction was already evident by age approximately 40.

Systemically healthy Caucasian individuals from Russia, 39 in total and aged roughly 6 to 100 years, were included as donors. Each donor gave ten milliliters of peripheral blood, collected into EDTA-treated Vacutainer tubes. PBMCs were isolated by Ficoll-Paque density-gradient centrifugation, with at least 7 million obtained per sample. Trizol reagent was used to extract total RNA from the PBMCs, yielding at least 5 micrograms per sample. For every donor, an aliquot of PBMCs went through flow cytometry to measure the percentages of naive CD45RAhigh/CD27high T cells. The V and J ends are trimmed by 3 bases and 4 bases, leaving 21 bases between them. The CDR3 goes from the cysteine to the phenylalanine over 17 residues. The kept DNA is CDR3 alone, 51 bases in frame from the first base. The library relied on 5' RACE. The sequencer listed for this sample is Illumina HiSeq 2500. A second 7 to 11 cycle PCR used a sample-barcoded 5' primer and a J-beta primer mix. A template-switch 5' adaptor carrying 12 random nucleotides introduced a unique molecular identifier onto each TCR beta cDNA molecule. Each sample yielded at least 2.5 million CDR3-containing paired-end reads. First-strand cDNA was synthesized from all RNA with the Mint cDNA synthesis kit, primed by a TRBC-specific oligonucleotide. All cDNA was treated with uracil-DNA glycosylase and then went through a first 18-cycle PCR with the universal primers M1SS and BC2_uni_R. Per the source publication's procedure: For normalization, 1 million high-quality reads were randomly selected from each sample, with every read carrying a distinct molecular identifier. Reads sharing molecular identifiers were discarded rather than binned into consensus sequences. CDR3 identification, clonotype clustering and error correction used MiTCR with a Q25 quality threshold and the strictest error-elimination algorithm. A nonparametric unseen species model with Euler transformation was used to estimate lower-bound total TCR beta diversity. TCRdb reanalyzed the raw reads on its own, using fastp at Q25 for trimming and MiXCR for clone calling, and kept in-frame beta chains. Identical CDR3 proteins give one entry, which carries the most common genes and DNA. TCRdb, not the authors, supplied the V and J calls. Present in this sample are roughly 1 million distinct CDR3 sequences, under 30% of which were seen just once. Jointly, the top ten make up approximately 0.75% of the sample.

This sample also appeared in a second study, on T cells of mothers and their children. The second paper further reports: Nine systemically healthy Caucasian individuals, comprising three mothers and their six children, were included as donors. cDNA synthesis used all of the extracted RNA, with roughly 1.6 ug of RNA in each 15 ul reaction. In the second PCR, sample barcodes and 2-4 random nucleotides were introduced via the M1S primer. Over 8 million TCR beta CDR3 reads came from each mother, compared with around 3 million reads from each child. In both related and unrelated pairs, thymic selection shapes the output of TCR recombination in a similar way, with inherited differences having only a minor effect. Normalized repertoire overlap was always found to be slightly, but never significantly, higher in related mother-child pairs than in unrelated mother-child pairs. With a sensitivity of 90 to 100 clones per million clonotypes, no persistent microchimeric T cell clones were detected. Deep NGS was used in the study to compare the TCR beta repertoires of mothers and children and to look for features that separate related mother-child pairs from unrelated individuals. Mothers averaged roughly 40 +/- 4 years of age and children averaged approximately 12 +/- 4 years. After adapter ligation was performed with NEBNext reagents, the libraries were sequenced on an Illumina HiSeq 2000 with 100+100 nt paired-end reads. To prevent cross-contamination, the mother and child libraries were prepared one month apart and sequenced in separate runs. Between roughly 450,000 and 2,000,000 distinct TCR beta clonotypes were identified per donor. Naive TCR beta clonotypes were estimated from low-frequency clonotypes matched to each donor's FACS-determined naive share, without sorting.

This receptor was identified in a girl aged 2-10 years in good health. Sequencing was performed on blood. This sequence uses TRBV12-3 or TRBV12-4 and TRBJ1-1; a weak D assignment points to TRBD1 (6 bases agree). CDR3 region: CASSFRGWGAGITEAFF. The nucleotide sequence reads TGTGCCAGCAGTTTCCGGGGTTGGGGGGCTGGGATCACTGAAGCTTTCTTT.